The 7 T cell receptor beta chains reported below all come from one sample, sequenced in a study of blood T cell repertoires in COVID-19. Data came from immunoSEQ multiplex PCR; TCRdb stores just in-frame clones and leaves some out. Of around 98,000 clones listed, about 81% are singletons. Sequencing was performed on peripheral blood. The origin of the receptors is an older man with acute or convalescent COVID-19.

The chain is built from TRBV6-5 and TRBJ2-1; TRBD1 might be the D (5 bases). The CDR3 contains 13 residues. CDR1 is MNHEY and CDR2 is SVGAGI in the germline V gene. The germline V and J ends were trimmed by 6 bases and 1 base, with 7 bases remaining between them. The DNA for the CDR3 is TGTGCCAGCAGATCAGGGTCCTACAATGAGCAGTTCTTC. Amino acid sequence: CASRSGSYNEQFF.

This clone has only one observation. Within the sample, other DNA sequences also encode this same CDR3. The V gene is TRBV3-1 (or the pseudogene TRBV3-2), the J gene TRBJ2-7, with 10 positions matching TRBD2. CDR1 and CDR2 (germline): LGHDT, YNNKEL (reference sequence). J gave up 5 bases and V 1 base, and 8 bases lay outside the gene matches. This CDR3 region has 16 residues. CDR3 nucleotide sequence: TGTGCCAGCAGCCAAGCCGGGCTAGCGGGAGAGAACGAGCAGTACTTC. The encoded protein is CASSQAGLAGENEQYF.

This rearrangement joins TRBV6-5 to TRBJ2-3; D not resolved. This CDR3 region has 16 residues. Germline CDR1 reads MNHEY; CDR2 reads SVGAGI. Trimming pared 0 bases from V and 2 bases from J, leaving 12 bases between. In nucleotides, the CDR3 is TGTGCCAGCAGTTACTCGGTGTTTGCGGTCACAGATACGCAGTATTTT. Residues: CASSYSVFAVTDTQYF.

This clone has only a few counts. In nucleotides, the CDR3 is TGTGCCAGCAGTTTATTCCCTACCTTGGGCGGGAGGTCTTACGAGCAGTACTTC. Amino acids: CASSLFPTLGGRSYEQYF. The V and J genes are TRBV27 and TRBJ2-7, with TRBD2 matching 8 bases. CDR1 is MNHEY and CDR2 is SMNVEV in the germline V gene (reference sequence). The CDR3 is 18 residues long. V lost 1 base, J lost 4 bases, and 15 bases stayed unmatched.

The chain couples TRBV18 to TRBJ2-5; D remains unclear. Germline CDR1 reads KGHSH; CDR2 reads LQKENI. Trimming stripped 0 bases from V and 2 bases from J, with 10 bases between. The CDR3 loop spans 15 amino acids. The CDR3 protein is CASSPPAGGQETQYF. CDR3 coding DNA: TGTGCCAGCTCACCACCAGCAGGTGGGCAAGAGACCCAGTACTTC.

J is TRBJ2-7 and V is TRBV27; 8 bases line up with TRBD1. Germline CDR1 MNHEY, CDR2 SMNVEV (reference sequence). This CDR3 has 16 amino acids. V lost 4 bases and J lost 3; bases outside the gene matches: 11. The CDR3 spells CASSSPRQGANYEQYF. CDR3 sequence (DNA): TGTGCCAGCAGTTCTCCCCGGCAGGGGGCGAACTACGAGCAGTACTTC.

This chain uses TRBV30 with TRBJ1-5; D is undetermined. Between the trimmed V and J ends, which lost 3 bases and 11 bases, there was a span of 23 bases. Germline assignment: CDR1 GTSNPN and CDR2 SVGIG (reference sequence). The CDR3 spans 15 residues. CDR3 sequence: CAWSGTGTQKPSQHF. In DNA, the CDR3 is TGTGCCTGGAGCGGAACCGGAACACAGAAGCCATCCCAGCATTTT.